This entry features one T cell receptor (beta chain) sequence. Its recognized antigen is unknown. Nothing much larger sits one base from this clone, and base qualities are not available. The germline V gene supplies CDR1 SGHAT and CDR2 FQNNGV. The CDR3 covers 17 residues, taking in both the cysteine and the phenylalanine. CDR3 DNA is the only sequence kept; it has 51 bases, read in frame from the first base. Trimming takes 2 bases off V and 6 bases off J; junction bases not matched to a gene: 15. The data belong to a study of response to subunit inactivated influenza vaccine (dated by TCRdb to the late 2010s). In terms of the full investigation: Deep quantitative profiling of the T cell receptor repertoire was used in the study to follow responses to a trivalent subunit inactivated influenza vaccine. Broader findings and caveats from the paper: It was suggested by the authors that each seasonal influenza vaccination may recruit only a limited number of new T cells.

The method was RT-PCR. The sequencing machine was an Illumina HiSeq 2500. TCRdb trimmed the raw reads at Q25, called clones with MiXCR and kept productive beta chains. Under each unique CDR3 protein, matching rows form one entry showing the most common genes and DNA. The sample includes roughly 790,000 distinct CDR3 sequences, with 21% observed a single time. Of the sample, roughly 10% is held by the ten largest clones. The source was PBMCs from blood, collected 4 to 6 days after vaccination. The rearrangement joined TRBV11-2 to TRBJ2-7, with 8 central nucleotides matching TRBD1. The clonotype originates from a man aged 50 to 59 who received an inactivated influenza vaccine. Donor details come from another sample of the same person, matched by shared clones. The DNA sequence reads TGTGCCAGCAGCTTATTCCCCCAACAGGGGGAGAAGGTCGAGCAGTACTTC. The translation is CASSLFPQQGEKVEQYF.